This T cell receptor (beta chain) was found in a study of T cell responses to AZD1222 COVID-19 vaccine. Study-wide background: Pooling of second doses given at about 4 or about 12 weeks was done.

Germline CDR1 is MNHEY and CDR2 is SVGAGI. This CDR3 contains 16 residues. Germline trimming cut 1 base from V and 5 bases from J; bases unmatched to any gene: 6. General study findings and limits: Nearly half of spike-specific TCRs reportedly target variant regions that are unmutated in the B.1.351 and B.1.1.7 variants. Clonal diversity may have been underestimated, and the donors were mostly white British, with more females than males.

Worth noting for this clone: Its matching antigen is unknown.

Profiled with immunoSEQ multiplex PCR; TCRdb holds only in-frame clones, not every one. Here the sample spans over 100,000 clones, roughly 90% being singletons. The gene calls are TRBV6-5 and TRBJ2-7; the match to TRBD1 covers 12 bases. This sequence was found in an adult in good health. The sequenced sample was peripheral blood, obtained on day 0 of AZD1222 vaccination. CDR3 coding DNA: TGTGCCAGCAGTTACTGGAGAGGGACAGGGGGCAACGAGCAGTACTTC. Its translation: CASSYWRGTGGNEQYF.